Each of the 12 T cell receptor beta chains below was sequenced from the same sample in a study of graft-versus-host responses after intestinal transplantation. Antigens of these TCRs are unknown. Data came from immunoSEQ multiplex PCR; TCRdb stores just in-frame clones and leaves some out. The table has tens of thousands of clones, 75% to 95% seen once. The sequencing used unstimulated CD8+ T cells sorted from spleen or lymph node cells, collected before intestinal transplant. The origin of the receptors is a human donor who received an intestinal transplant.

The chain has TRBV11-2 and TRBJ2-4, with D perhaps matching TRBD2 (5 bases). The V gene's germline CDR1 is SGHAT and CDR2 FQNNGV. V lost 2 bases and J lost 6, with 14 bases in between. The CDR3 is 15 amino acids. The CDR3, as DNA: TGTGCCAGCAGCTTACCTCGGCTAGCAGGAAACATTCAGTACTTC. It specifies CASSLPRLAGNIQYF.

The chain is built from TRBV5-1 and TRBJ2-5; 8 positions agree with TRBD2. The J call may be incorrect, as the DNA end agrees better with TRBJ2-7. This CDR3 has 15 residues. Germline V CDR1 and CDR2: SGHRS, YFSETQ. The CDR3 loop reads CASSFRSGGTYEQYF. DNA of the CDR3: TGCGCCAGCAGCTTTCGGTCGGGAGGGACCTACGAGCAGTACTTC.

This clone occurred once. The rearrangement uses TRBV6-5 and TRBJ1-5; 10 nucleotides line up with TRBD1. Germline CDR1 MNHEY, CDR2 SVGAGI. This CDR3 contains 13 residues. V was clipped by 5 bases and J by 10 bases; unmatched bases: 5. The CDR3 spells CASSPTGGRPQHF. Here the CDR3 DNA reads TGTGCCAGCAGTCCGACAGGGGGCCGACCCCAGCATTTT.

The CDR3 coding sequence is TGCGCCAGCAGCTCGGGACTTGTCGGGGAGCTGTTTTTT. It yields the protein CASSSGLVGELFF. The chain couples TRBV5-1 to TRBJ2-2, with D perhaps matching TRBD2 (6 bases). Germline V lookup: CDR1 SGHRS, CDR2 YFSETQ. Trimming stripped 3 bases from V and 7 bases from J, with 10 bases between. The CDR3 contains 13 residues.

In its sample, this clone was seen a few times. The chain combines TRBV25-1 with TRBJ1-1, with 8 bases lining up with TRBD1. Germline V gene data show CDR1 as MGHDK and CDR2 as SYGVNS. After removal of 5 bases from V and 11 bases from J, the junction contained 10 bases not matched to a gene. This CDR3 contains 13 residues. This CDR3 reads CASSLQGEKEAFF. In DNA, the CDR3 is TGTGCCAGCAGTTTACAGGGGGAGAAGGAGGCTTTCTTT.

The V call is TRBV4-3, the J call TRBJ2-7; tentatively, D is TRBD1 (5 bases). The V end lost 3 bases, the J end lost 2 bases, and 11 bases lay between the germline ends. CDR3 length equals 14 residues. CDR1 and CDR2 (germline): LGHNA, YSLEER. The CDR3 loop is CASSQGRGPYEQYF. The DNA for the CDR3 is TGCGCCAGCAGCCAGGGGCGTGGCCCCTACGAGCAGTACTTC.

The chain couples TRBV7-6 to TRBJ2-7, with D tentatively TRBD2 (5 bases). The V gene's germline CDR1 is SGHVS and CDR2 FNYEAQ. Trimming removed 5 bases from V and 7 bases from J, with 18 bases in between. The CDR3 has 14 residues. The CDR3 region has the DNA TGTGCCAGCAGCCTGAGGGCGGGTTCGGGGGAGCAGTACTTC. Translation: CASSLRAGSGEQYF. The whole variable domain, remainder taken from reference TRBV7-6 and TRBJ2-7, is GAGVSQSPRYKVTKRGQDVALRCDPISGHVSLYWYRQALGQGPEFLTYFNYEAQQDKSGLPNDRFSAERPEGSISTLTIQRTEQRDSAMYRCASSLRAGSGEQYFGPGTRLTVT.

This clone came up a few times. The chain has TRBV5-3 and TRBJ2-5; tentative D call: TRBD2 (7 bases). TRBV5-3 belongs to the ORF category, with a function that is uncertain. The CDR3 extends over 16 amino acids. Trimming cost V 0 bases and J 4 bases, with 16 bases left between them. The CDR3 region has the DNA TGTGCCAGAAGCTTGGGAGGGGGGGCCCTGGTAGAGACCCAGTACTTC. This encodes CARSLGGGALVETQYF.

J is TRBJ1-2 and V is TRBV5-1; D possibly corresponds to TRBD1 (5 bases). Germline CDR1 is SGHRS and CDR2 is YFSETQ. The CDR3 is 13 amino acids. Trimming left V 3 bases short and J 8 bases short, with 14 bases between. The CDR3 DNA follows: TGCGCCAGCAGCTGGACCGGGACTCACGGCTACACCTTC. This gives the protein CASSWTGTHGYTF.

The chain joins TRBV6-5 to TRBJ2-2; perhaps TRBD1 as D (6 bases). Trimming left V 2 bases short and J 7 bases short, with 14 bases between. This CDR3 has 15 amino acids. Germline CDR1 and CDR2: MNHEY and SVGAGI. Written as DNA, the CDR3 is TGTGCCAGCAGTTACGCTATACAGGGTAGCGGGGAGCTGTTTTTT. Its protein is CASSYAIQGSGELFF.

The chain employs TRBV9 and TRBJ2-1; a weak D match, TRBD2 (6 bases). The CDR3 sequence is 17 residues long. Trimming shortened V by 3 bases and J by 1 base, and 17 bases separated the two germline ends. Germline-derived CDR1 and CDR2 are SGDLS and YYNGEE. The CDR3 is CASSERTGGASYNEQFF. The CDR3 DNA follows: TGTGCCAGCAGCGAAAGGACTGGCGGGGCATCCTACAATGAGCAGTTCTTC.

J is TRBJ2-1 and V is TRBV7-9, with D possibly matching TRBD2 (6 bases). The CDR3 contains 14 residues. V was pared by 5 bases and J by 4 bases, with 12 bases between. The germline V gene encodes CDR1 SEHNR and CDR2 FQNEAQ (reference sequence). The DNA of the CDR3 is TGTGCCAGCAGCCCCATTGGGGGGTACAATGAGCAGTTCTTC. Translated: CASSPIGGYNEQFF.